This T cell receptor (beta chain) was sequenced in a study of cytotoxic CD8 clonotypes in ibrutinib-treated CLL. As for the study in general: The authors obtained response samples at a median of around 11 months of treatment, range 6 to 36.

Sequencing used immunoSEQ multiplex PCR; TCRdb keeps in-frame clones, though not all of them. The data contain roughly 70,000 clones, around 81% of them singletons. The V segment lost 0 bases and the J segment 4 bases; nucleotides outside the gene matches: 7. CDR1 is SGHRS and CDR2 is YFSETQ in the germline V gene. CDR3 length equals 16 residues. Findings of the study overall: At the start, clonality exceeded age-matched healthy donors and followed circulating CD8+ T-cell counts. Treatment saw public clonotypes, which were uncommon, either contract or stay stable. Increased clonality at ibrutinib response gave way to a return toward baseline at progression.

About this clone itself: Its antigen is unknown.

This material consisted of PBMCs, taken at disease progression, from a patient treated with ibrutinib. The chain carries TRBV5-1 and TRBJ2-3; 8 nucleotides match TRBD2. This TCR was sampled from a human donor with chronic lymphocytic leukemia. CDR3 coding DNA: TGCGCCAGCAGCTTGGCCCCGGGACTAGAGTCAGATACGCAGTATTTT. Translation: CASSLAPGLESDTQYF.